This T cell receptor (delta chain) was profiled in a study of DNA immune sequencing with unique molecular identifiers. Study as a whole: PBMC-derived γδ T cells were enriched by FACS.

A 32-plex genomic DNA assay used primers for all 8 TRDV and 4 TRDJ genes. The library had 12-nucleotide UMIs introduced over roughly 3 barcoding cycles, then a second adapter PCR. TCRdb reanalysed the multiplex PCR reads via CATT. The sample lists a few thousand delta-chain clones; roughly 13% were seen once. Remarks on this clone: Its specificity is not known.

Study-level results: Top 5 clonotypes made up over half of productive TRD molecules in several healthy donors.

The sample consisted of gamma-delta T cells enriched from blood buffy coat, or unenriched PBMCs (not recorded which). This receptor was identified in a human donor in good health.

The CDR3 spells CALGEVRHFLGDTGWTDKLIF. In DNA form, the CDR3 reads TGTGCTCTTGGGGAAGTTCGACACTTCCTGGGGGATACGGGGTGGACCGATAAACTCATCTTT. The gene calls are TRDV1 and TRDJ1; TRDD3 matches 12 bases. CDR3 length: 21 amino acids. Unmatched junction bases numbered 18, after V lost 2 bases and J lost 2 bases. Germline V gene data show CDR1 as TSWWSYY and CDR2 as QGS.